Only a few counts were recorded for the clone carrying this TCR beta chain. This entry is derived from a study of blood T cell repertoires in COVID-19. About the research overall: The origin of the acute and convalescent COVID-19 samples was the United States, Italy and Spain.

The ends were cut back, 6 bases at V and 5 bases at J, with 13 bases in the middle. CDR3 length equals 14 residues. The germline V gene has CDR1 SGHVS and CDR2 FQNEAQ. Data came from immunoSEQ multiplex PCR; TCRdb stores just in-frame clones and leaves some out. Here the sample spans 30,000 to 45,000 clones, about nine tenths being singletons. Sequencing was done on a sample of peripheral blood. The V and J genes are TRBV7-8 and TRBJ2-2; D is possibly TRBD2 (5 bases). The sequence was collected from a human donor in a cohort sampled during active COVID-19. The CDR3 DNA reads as TGTGCCAGCAGATCTACTAGTTATACCGGGGAGCTGTTTTTT. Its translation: CASRSTSYTGELFF.